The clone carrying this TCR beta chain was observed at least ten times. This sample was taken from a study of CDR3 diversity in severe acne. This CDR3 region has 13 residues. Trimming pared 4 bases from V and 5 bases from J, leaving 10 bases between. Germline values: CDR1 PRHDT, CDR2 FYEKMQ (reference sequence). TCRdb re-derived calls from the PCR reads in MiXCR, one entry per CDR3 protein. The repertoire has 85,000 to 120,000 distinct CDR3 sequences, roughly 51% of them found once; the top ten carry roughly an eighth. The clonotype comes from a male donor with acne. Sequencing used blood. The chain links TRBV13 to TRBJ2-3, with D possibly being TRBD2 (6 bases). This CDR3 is CASSSLAEDTQYF. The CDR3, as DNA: TGTGCCAGCAGCTCCTTAGCGGAAGATACGCAGTATTTT. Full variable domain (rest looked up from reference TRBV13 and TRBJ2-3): AAGVIQSPRHLIKEKRETATLKCYPIPRHDTVYWYQQGPGQDPQFLISFYEKMQSDKGSIPDRFSAQQFSDYHSELNMSSLELGDSALYFCASSSLAEDTQYFGPGTRLTVL.